One T cell receptor beta chain is described in this entry. What antigen it recognizes has not been identified. Base qualities are not at hand, and no much larger clone is one base apart. These data originate in a study of human T cells and chemical hapten exposure (dated by TCRdb to the early 2020s). The study in broad terms: For sensitization, 2% DPC in acetone was applied to a 2 cm by 2 cm area of upper inner arm skin. Weekly therapeutic DPC doses were additionally applied to the scalp of patients throughout the roughly 23-week study period. Patch testing was done on the upper back using Finn chambers containing 0.01% DPC, and results were scored after 6 days according to International Contact Dermatitis Research Group standards. Most of the patients in the cohort were female, and the cohort covered alopecia areata with under or over 50% scalp involvement, alopecia totalis and alopecia universalis. The libraries were sequenced as a pool, and the TCR yield per sample differed mostly because of small variations in library volumes within the pool. In alopecia patients, the study followed how the peripheral blood TCR repertoire changed in vivo over primary and secondary sensitization to diphenylcyclopropenone (DPC), a hapten. Blood samples were taken from patients before sensitization (week 0) and then at 2, 6 and about 24 weeks after DPC sensitization. Approximately 28 alopecia patients gave blood for TCR sequencing at one to four time points (pre-sensitization, 2, 6 and 24 weeks).

The full study reports these points: Compared with pre-sensitization or healthy control sets, expanded TCRs formed significantly more large CDR3 similarity clusters, which is consistent with antigen-driven responses. A positive correlation was found between the number of PT1 expanded TCRs and patch test score, with significance reached at thresholds 8, 16 and 32 but not 4. Because all patients had alopecia, a presumed autoimmune disease, the immune response of the patients might differ from that of healthy individuals. Repeated subsampling changed both the strength of the expansion versus patch-test correlation and the threshold at which that correlation became significant. DPC sensitization did not change how many TCRs were above 1 in 1000 frequency, and no evidence was found of alterations in global repertoire structure.

The germline V gene yields SGHVS for CDR1 and FQNEAQ for CDR2. Reading from cysteine to phenylalanine, the CDR3 counts 17 amino acids. Only the CDR3 region is kept as DNA, spanning 51 bases read in frame from base 1. After removal of 1 base from V and 5 bases from J, the junction retains 10 bases not matched to a gene. The time point tag for this specimen amounts to: patch test 3, about 24 weeks after DPC sensitization. This specimen's treatment or condition label, interpreted: therapeutic diphenylcyclopropenone sensitization with weekly scalp DPC. At each patch-test visit, blood was drawn before the patch test was applied. Patients were eligible if aged 18 to 70, diagnosed with alopecia and judged suitable for DPC therapy, and pregnant patients were excluded. Unfractionated whole blood was collected in Tempus Blood RNA tubes, and total RNA was extracted from that blood. The library was made by RACE. The run used a NextSeq 500. Library preparation attached unique molecular identifiers to individual cDNA molecules for quantitative, reproducible TCR counting. For every blood RNA sample, sequencing covered both the TCR alpha and TCR beta chains. Processing in the source paper ran as follows. The median number of TCRs per sample was approximately 93,000, ranging from about 20,000 to 750,000. The Decombinator software suite was used to annotate the V, J and CDR3 of the TCR reads. To make PS versus PT1 abundance plots, every sample was subsampled to the same number of TCRs (28,000). TCRs were defined as expanded if absent before sensitization and observed at least eight times at the 2-week time point. TCRdb redid the processing of the public reads, applying fastp at Q25 and MiXCR, and retained in-frame beta chains. Rows with one shared CDR3 protein collapse into an entry with the most common genes and DNA. TCRdb, rather than the study authors, made the V and J calls. Recorded for this sample are 95,000 to 150,000 distinct CDR3 sequences; roughly 12% of them occurred a single time. 2% to 2.5% of the sample is in the top ten clones.

The sequencing used whole blood, collected in connection with sensitization to the hapten diphenylcyclopropenone (DPC). The chain is made from TRBV7-8 and TRBJ2-5, with 10 bases in between that match TRBD2. This sequence was found in a woman aged 50 to 60 with alopecia areata. Some clones in this sample may be carry-over from other donors' samples. The DNA sequence reads TGTGCCAGCAGCTTAGGACTAGCGGGCCTTCGCGGGGAGACCCAGTACTTC. This is translated as CASSLGLAGLRGETQYF.